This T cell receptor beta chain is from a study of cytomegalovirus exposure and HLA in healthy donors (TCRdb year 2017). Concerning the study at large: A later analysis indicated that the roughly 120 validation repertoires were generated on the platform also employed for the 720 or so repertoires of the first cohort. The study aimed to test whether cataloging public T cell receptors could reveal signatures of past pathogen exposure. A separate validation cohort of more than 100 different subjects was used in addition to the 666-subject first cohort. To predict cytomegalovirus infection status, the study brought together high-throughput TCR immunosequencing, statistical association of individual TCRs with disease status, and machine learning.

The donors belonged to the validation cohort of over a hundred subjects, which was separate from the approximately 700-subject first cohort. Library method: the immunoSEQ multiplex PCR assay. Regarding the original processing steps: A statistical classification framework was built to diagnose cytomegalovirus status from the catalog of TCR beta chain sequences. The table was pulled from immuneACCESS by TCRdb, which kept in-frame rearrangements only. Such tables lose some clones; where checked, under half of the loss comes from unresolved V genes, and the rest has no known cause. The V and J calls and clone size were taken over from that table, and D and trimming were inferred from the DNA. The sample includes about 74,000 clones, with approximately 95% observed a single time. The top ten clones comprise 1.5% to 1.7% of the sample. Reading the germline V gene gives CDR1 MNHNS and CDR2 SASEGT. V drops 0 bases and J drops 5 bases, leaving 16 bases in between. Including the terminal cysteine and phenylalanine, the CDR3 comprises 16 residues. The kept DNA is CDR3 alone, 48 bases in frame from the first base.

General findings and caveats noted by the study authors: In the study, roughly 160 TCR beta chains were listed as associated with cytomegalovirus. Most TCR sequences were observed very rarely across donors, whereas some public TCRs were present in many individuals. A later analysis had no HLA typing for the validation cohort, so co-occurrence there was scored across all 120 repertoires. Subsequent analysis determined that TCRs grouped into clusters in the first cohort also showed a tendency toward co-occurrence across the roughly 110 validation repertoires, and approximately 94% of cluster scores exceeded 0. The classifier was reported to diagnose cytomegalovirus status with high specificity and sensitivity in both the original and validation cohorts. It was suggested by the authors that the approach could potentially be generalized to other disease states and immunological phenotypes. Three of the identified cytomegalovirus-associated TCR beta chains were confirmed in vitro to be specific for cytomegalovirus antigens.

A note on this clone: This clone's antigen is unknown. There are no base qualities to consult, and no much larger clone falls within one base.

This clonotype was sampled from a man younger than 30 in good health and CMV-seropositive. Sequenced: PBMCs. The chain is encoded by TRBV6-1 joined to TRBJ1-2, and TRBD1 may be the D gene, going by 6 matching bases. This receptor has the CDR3 CASSEAVRGFGYGYTF. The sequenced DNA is TGTGCCAGCAGTGAAGCTGTGAGGGGGTTTGGGTATGGCTACACCTTC.